The rows below give T cell receptor beta chains drawn from one sample of a study of blood T cell repertoires in COVID-19. Some clones are missing from TCRdb's copy, which holds only in-frame ones; the method was immunoSEQ multiplex PCR. The table lists fewer than 350,000 clones, approximately 87% of them singletons. Sequencing used peripheral blood. Receptor source: a woman aged 25 to 39 with COVID-19, enrolled during active disease. The CDR3 runs from the conserved cysteine through the conserved F or W. The order of the fields is J gene, V gene, D gene, CDR3 DNA, CDR3 protein. The D gene is left open where the match is weak.

TRBJ1-5 | TRBV21-1 | - | TGTGCCAGCAGGGAGGACAGGGCATTTTATAGCAATCAGCCCCAGCATTTT | CASREDRAFYSNQPQHF
TRBJ1-2 | TRBV6-1 | TRBD1 | TGTGCCAGCAGTGAGGCGGGACAGGGGGCAAATGGCTACACCTTC | CASSEAGQGANGYTF
TRBJ1-5 | TRBV6-2/TRBV6-3 | TRBD1 | TGTGCCAGCAGTTACGGACAGGGGTGGCCCCAGCATTTT | CASSYGQGWPQHF
TRBJ2-5 | TRBV5-1 | TRBD1 | TGCGCCAGCAGCCTCCGGGACAGGGGTCAAGAGACCCAGTACTTC | CASSLRDRGQETQYF
TRBJ2-3 | TRBV24-1 | TRBD2 | TGTGCCACCAGTGCGAGCGGGGGAGGGGTAGATACGCAGTATTTT | CATSASGGGVDTQYF
TRBJ1-6 | TRBV6-1 | - | TGTGCCAGCAGTGAAGCGAGGAGGCAGGTTTATTCACCCCTCCACTTT | CASSEARRQVYSPLHF
TRBJ2-5 | TRBV13 | TRBD2 | TGTGCCAGCAGCTTCTGGGGGGGGGAGACCCAGTACTTC | CASSFWGGETQYF
TRBJ2-5 | TRBV5-6 | TRBD2 | TGTGCCAGCTCCAGCGGGGGGGGAACCGGGACAGTTATCGAGGCCCAGTACTTC | CASSSGGGTGTVIEAQYF
TRBJ1-1 | TRBV24-1 | - | TGTGCCACCAGTGATTTGTTGGGGGGTAGAGCTTTCTTT | CATSDLLGGRAFF
TRBJ1-1 | TRBV19 | - | TGTGCCAGTAGTATATCAGGGGCGACTGAAGCTTTCTTT | CASSISGATEAFF